Shown below are 9 T cell receptor beta chains from a single sample sequenced in a study of T cells in Graves' hyperthyroidism and ophthalmopathy. Authors of the study amplified TCR beta CDR3 regions from RNA transcripts. Primed by the HTBI set, a first-round RT-PCR was run on the TCR CDR3. TCRdb redid the calling of the multiplex PCR reads with MiXCR, one entry per CDR3 protein. The sample holds hundreds of thousands of distinct CDR3 sequences, over 15% seen once. Sample: blood. The receptors come from a woman between 18 and 29 years old with Graves' hyperthyroidism.

This clonotype came up a few times. The chain uses TRBV30 and TRBJ2-3; D call uncertain. V lost 0 bases and J lost 7, with 8 bases in between. From germline, CDR1 is GTSNPN and CDR2 SVGIG (reference sequence). CDR3 length: 12 residues. The CDR3 nucleotides read TGTGCCTGGAGTGTCCCGAAGAATACGCAGTATTTT. Its protein is CAWSVPKNTQYF.

This clonotype appeared a single time. A much more abundant neighbour one base away suggests this may be a read error. The chain couples TRBV20-1 to TRBJ2-7; 11 positions match TRBD2. The DNA end lines up better with TRBJ2-1; the J call may be wrong. Germline V CDR1 and CDR2: DFQATT, SNEGSKA (reference sequence). The CDR3 is 15 amino acids. CDR3 region: CSAIRLAGKIYEQFF. The CDR3 DNA reads as TGCAGTGCTATCCGACTAGCGGGGAAGATCTACGAGCAGTTCTTC.

This chain joins TRBV6-2 or TRBV6-3 and TRBJ1-5; D is undetermined. CDR1 is MNHEY, CDR2 SVGEGT, per germline. V was pared by 2 bases and J by 13 bases, with 9 bases between. This CDR3 region has 11 residues. CDR3 DNA sequence: TGTGCCAGCAGTTACCCAGATGAGCAGCATTTT. Its protein is CASSYPDEQHF.

This clonotype was seen only a few times. The chain is built from TRBV3-1 and TRBJ2-3; the match to TRBD2 covers 9 bases. Germline CDR1 is LGHDT and CDR2 is YNNKEL (reference sequence). Losses at the gene ends were 0 bases for V and 0 bases for J; bases not matched to a gene: 10. The CDR3 totals 19 residues. This CDR3 is CASSQDRPGAGGSTDTQYF. CDR3 nucleotides: TGTGCCAGCAGCCAAGATCGGCCGGGAGCGGGGGGTAGCACAGATACGCAGTATTTT.

This clonotype was observed at least ten times. The chain joins TRBV4-1 to TRBJ2-5, with TRBD2 identical over 12 bases. CDR3 length: 16 amino acids. CDR1 is MGHRA, CDR2 YSYEKL, per germline. Losses at the gene ends were 1 base for V and 5 bases for J; bases not matched to a gene: 5. CDR3 sequence reads: CASSQVLAGGSETQYF. The CDR3 DNA follows: TGCGCCAGCAGCCAAGTGCTAGCGGGAGGGTCGGAGACCCAGTACTTC.

The V and J genes are TRBV20-1 and TRBJ1-5; maybe TRBD1 (6 bases). CDR3 length: 14 residues. Trimming stripped 3 bases from V and 3 bases from J, with 12 bases between. CDR1 DFQATT and CDR2 SNEGSKA come from the germline V gene (reference sequence). This chain's CDR3 is CSASFPGDNQPQHF. The CDR3 DNA reads TGCAGTGCTAGCTTTCCAGGGGACAATCAGCCCCAGCATTTT.

This clonotype was observed a few times. The CDR3 loop reads CASSSLPYEQYF. The CDR3 DNA is TGTGCCAGCAGCTCCCTACCCTACGAGCAGTACTTC. This chain uses TRBV5-5 with TRBJ2-7, with D uncertain. With 3 bases removed from V and 2 bases from J, the gap between germline ends came to 6 bases. CDR1 SGHKS and CDR2 YYEKEE come from the germline V gene (reference sequence). The CDR3 contains 12 residues.

This clonotype was seen a single time. A read error may account for a junction end that differs from germline. The chain employs TRBV6-1 and TRBJ1-1, with 9 bases matching TRBD1. This CDR3 spans 11 amino acids. The germline V gene encodes CDR1 MNHNS and CDR2 SASEGT. DNA of the CDR3: TGTGCCAGCAGGGAACAGGGGGCGGTCATCTTT. Protein product: CASREQGAVIF.

This clonotype was counted ten times or more. The chain combines TRBV2 with TRBJ1-5, with 7 bases identical to TRBD1. The CDR3 is made up of 16 amino acids. J gave up 5 bases and V 7 bases, and 14 bases lay outside the gene matches. Germline V gene data show CDR1 as SNHLY and CDR2 as FYNNEI. CDR3 residues: CASTTGRQGSHQPQHF. In DNA form, the CDR3 reads TGTGCCAGCACTACGGGCCGACAGGGTAGTCATCAGCCCCAGCATTTT. Drawing the rest from reference TRBV2 and TRBJ1-5, the complete variable domain is EPEVTQTPSHQVTQMGQEVILRCVPISNHLYFYWYRQILGQKVEFLVSFYNNEISEKSEIFDDQFSVERPDGSNFTLKIRSTKLEDSAMYFCASTTGRQGSHQPQHFGDGTRLSIL.